This T cell receptor beta chain is from a study of OX40 agonist ivuxolimab in advanced cancers. As for the study more broadly: Ivuxolimab, which targeted the costimulatory receptor OX40 (CD134), was an agonistic, fully human IgG2 monoclonal antibody. Intravenous ivuxolimab was administered to patients every 2 weeks at six dose levels: 0.01, 0.1, 0.3, 1.5, 3 and 10 mg/kg. Of the approximately 50 dose-escalation patients, hepatocellular carcinoma was present in about 20, melanoma in roughly 15, renal cell carcinoma in 9 and head and neck cancer in 9. In the dose-escalation cohort, 70% to 85% of patients were male, and the mean age was around 60 years, with a range of roughly 23 to 85. Patients were allowed to have had prior anti-PD-1, anti-PD-L1 or anti-CTLA-4 therapy, and 40% to 45% of the dose-escalation patients had been treated with checkpoint inhibitors. Three dose-escalation patients achieved partial responses, one with hepatocellular carcinoma and two with cutaneous melanoma. The purpose of peripheral TCRbeta sequencing was to test whether ivuxolimab changed TCR sequence diversity and led to clonal T-cell expansion. The monotherapy dose-escalation portion (N ≈ 57 patients) of the phase I ivuxolimab trial is reported in the paper.

Results and caveats for the whole study, not just this receptor: In the 0.1-3.0 mg/kg groups, partial responders were among the patients with the lowest normalized peripheral clonal expansion, particularly in CD8+ T cells. At doses of 0.1 to 3.0 mg/kg, clonal expansion of both CD4+ and CD8+ blood T cells was observed from baseline to week 6. On average, CD8+ T cells showed more expanded clones than CD4+ T cells after ivuxolimab. Low levels of normalized T-cell clonal expansion were also seen in some nonresponding patients. Antigen specificity was not determined for the clonally expanded peripheral T cells.

The trial excluded patients who had a history of autoimmune disease or were on systemic immunosuppression. Peripheral blood for TCR sequencing was collected from all dose cohorts at baseline, on cycle 4 day 1, and on cycle 7 day 1. The samples were taken from a phase I, first-in-human, multicenter, open-label dose-escalation trial of ivuxolimab. Adults with locally advanced or metastatic melanoma, renal cell, hepatocellular, or head and neck squamous cell carcinoma were enrolled in the trial. Before TCR sequencing, CD4+ T cells and CD8+ T cells were sorted from peripheral blood as separate populations. Genomic DNA was extracted from sorted cells for sequencing of the TCRbeta CDR3 region. The immunoSEQ Assay was used to sequence the TCRbeta CDR3 regions. TCRdb provides this immuneACCESS table in a form limited to in-frame rearrangements. Some clones are lacking; in checked studies, under half of them reflect an unresolved V gene, and why the rest are absent is not known. The sample yields some 47,000 clones; 65% to 85% were counted once. The ten largest clones take up 6.5% to 8% of the sample.

CDR1 and CDR2 are drawn from the germline V gene (reference sequence): DFQATT, SNEGSKA. Spanning cysteine to phenylalanine, the CDR3 consists of 10 amino acids. This entry keeps only the CDR3 DNA: 30 bases, framed from base 1. The junction shows trimming of 5 bases on V and 9 bases on J, plus 8 bases between the germline ends. As concerns this clone: Its antigen has not been determined. No per-base quality is available; no much larger clone lies one base away.

Sequences were derived from CD4+ or CD8+ T cells sorted from blood, sampled in a trial of the OX40 agonist ivuxolimab. The chain joins TRBV20-1 to TRBJ2-1, with no confidently assigned D gene. The clonotype originates from an adult with an advanced solid tumor such as melanoma, head and neck, liver or kidney cancer. The bases read TGCAGTGCTGCTTTGGGTGAGCAGTTCTTC. Its protein reads: CSAALGEQFF.